This T cell receptor beta chain appears in the sequencing data of a study of identical twins. Study-wide points: These conclusions were based on statistical analysis (cross-sectional, not following the same donors).

Using its own MiXCR run on the 5' RACE reads, TCRdb lists one record per CDR3 protein. Here the sample spans about 520,000 distinct CDR3 sequences, about 20% being singletons. This CDR3 spans 14 amino acids. Germline V lookup: CDR1 MNHNS, CDR2 SASEGT. Trimming took off 6 bases at V and 1 base at J, with 12 bases between the two ends. This clonotype was found a few times. Its target is not known. A further study also used this sample, focusing on T cells expressing NK-cell markers.

Sample: CD4+ T cells sorted from blood. The receptor was derived from a woman between 18 and 29 years old in good health. The J gene is TRBJ2-5, the V gene TRBV6-1; D could derive from TRBD1 or TRBD2 (5 bases each). Here the CDR3 reads CASSHGTRQETQYF. The CDR3 nucleotides read TGTGCCAGCAGCCACGGGACGCGCCAAGAGACCCAGTACTTC.